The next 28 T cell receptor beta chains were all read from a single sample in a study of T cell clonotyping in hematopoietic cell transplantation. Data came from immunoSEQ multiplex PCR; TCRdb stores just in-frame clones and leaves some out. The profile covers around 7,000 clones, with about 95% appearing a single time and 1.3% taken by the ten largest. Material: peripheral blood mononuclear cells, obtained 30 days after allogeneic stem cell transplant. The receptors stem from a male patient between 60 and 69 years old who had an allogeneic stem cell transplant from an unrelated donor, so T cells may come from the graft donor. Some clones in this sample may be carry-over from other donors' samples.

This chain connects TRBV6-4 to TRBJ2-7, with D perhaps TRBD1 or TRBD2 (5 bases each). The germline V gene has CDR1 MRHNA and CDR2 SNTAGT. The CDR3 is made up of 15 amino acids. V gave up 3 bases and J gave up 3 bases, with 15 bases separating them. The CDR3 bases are TGTGCCAGCAGTGAGAATCCGGGGCCAGACTACGAGCAGTACTTC. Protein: CASSENPGPDYEQYF.

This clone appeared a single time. DNA for the CDR3: TGTGCCAGTAGTATAGGGATTCGGCCCCAGCATTTT. It encodes CASSIGIRPQHF. This rearrangement joins TRBV19 to TRBJ1-5; D is undetermined. V lost 1 base to trimming and J lost 9 bases, with 7 bases between them. CDR1 is LNHDA and CDR2 is SQIVND in the germline V gene (reference sequence). The CDR3 sequence is 12 residues long.

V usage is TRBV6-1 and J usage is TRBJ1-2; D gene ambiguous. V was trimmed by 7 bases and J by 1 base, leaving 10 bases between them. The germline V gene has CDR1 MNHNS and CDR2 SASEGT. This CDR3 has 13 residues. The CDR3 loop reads CASTRLINYGYTF. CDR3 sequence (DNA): TGTGCCAGCACCCGCCTGATTAACTATGGCTACACCTTC.

DNA for the CDR3: TGTGCCGGCCACAGGGGGGGCACTGAAGCTTTCTTT. Translated, it gives CAGHRGGTEAFF. This chain joins TRBV30 and TRBJ1-1, with 8 bases fitting TRBD1. The CDR3 consists of 12 residues. Germline loops: CDR1 GTSNPN, CDR2 SVGIG (reference sequence). The ends lost 8 bases at V and 4 bases at J; junction bases unmatched: 6.

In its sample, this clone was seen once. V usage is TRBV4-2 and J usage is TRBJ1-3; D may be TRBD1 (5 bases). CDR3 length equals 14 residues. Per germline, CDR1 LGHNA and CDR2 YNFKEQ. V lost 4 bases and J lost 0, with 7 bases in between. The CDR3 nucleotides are TGTGCCAGCAGCCGGGGGGGCTCTGGAAACACCATATATTTT. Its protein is CASSRGGSGNTIYF.

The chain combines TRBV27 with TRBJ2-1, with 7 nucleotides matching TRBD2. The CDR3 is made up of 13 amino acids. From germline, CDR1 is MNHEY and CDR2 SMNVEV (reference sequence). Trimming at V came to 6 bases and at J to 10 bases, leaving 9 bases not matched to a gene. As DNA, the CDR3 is TGTGCCAGCAGGCAGGTAGCGCGGGGGGAGCAGTTCTTC. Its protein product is CASRQVARGEQFF.

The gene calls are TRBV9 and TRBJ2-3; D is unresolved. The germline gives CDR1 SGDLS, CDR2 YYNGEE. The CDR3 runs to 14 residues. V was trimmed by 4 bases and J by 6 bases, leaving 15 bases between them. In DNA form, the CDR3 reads TGTGCCAGCAGCATTGCCGGGCCCCTTGATACGCAGTATTTT. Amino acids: CASSIAGPLDTQYF.

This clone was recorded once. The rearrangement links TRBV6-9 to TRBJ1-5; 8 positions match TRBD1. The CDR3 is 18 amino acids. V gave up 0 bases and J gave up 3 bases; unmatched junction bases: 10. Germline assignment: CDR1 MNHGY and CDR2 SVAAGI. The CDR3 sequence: CASSYSARGQLVNQPQHF. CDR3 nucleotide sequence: TGTGCCAGCAGTTATTCCGCCAGGGGGCAATTGGTCAATCAGCCCCAGCATTTT.

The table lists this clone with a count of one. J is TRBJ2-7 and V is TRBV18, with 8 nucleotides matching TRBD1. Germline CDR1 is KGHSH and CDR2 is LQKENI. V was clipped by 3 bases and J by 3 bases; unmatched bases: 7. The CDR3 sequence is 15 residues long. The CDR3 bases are TGTGCCAGCTCACCGAAGGGACAGGTCAACTACGAGCAGTACTTC. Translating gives CASSPKGQVNYEQYF.

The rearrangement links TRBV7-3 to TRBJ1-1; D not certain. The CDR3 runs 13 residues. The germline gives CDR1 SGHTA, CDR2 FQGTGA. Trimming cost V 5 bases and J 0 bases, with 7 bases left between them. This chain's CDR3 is CASSPYLNTEAFF. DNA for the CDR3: TGTGCCAGCAGCCCATACTTGAACACTGAAGCTTTCTTT.

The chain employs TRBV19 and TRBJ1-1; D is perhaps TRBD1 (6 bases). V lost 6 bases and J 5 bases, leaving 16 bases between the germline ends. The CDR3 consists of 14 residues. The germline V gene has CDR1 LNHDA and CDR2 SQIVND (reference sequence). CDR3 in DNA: TGTGCCAGTAGCCTAGGAACAGGGAGAACTGAAGCTTTCTTT. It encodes CASSLGTGRTEAFF.

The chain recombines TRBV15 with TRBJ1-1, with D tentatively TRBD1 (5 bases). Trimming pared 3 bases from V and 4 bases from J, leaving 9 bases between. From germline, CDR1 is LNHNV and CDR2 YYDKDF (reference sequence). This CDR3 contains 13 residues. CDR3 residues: CATSRGLTTEAFF. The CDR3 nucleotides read TGTGCCACCAGCAGGGGACTCACCACTGAAGCTTTCTTT.

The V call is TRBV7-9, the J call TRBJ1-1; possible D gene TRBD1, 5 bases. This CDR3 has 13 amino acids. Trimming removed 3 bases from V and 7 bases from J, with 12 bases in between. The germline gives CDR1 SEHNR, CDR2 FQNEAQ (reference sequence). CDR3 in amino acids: CASSFRDRSEAFF. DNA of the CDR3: TGTGCCAGCAGCTTCAGGGATCGGAGTGAAGCTTTCTTT.

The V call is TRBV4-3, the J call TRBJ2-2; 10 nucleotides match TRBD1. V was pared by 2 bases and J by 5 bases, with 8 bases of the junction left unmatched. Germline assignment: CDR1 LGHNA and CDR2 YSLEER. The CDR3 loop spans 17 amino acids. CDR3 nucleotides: TGCGCCAGCAGCCAACGGGTAGGACAGGGGGTGACCGGGGAGCTGTTTTTT. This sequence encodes CASSQRVGQGVTGELFF.

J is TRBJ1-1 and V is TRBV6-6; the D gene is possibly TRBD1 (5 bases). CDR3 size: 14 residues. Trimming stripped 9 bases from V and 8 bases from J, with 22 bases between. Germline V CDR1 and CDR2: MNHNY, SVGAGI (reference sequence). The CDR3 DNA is TGTGCCAGTTTGATTTATTCTGGGGGGTTAGAAGCTTTCTTT. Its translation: CASLIYSGGLEAFF.

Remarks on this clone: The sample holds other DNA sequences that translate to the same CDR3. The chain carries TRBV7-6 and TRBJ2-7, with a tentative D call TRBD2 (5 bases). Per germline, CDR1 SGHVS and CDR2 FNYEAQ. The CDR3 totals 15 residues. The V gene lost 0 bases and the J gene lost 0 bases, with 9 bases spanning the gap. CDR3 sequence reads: CASSLAVGDSYEQYF. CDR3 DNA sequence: TGTGCCAGCAGCTTAGCTGTCGGGGACTCCTACGAGCAGTACTTC.

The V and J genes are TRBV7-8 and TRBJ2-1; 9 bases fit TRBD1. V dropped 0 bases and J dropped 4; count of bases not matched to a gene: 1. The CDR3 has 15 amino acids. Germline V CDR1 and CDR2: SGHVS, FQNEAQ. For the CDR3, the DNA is TGTGCCAGCAGCTTAGCGGACAGGGGTTACAATGAGCAGTTCTTC. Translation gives CASSLADRGYNEQFF.

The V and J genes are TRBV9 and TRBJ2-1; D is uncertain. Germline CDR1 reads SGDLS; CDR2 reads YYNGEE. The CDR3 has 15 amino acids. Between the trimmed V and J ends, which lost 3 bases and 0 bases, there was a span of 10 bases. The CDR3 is CASSAKGGSYNEQFF. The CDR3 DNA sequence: TGTGCCAGCAGCGCTAAGGGTGGCTCCTACAATGAGCAGTTCTTC.

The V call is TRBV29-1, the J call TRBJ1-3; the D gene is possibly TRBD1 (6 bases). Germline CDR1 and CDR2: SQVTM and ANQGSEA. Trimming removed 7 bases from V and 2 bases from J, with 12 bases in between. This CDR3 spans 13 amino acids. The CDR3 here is CSAGRGPGNTIYF. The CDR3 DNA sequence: TGCAGCGCCGGACGGGGGCCTGGAAACACCATATATTTT.

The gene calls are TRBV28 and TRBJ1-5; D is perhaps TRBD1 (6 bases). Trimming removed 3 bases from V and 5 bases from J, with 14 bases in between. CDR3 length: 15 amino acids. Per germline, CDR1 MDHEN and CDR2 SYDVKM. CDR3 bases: TGTGCCAGCAGTTTTTTGGGGAGGGGGGATCAGCCCCAGCATTTT. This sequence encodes CASSFLGRGDQPQHF.

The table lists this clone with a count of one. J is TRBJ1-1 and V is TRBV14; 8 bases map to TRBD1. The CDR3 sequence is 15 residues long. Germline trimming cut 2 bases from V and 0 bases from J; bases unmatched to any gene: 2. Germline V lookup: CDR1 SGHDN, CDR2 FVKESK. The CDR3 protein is CASSQQGALNTEAFF. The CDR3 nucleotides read TGTGCCAGCAGCCAACAGGGGGCCTTGAACACTGAAGCTTTCTTT.

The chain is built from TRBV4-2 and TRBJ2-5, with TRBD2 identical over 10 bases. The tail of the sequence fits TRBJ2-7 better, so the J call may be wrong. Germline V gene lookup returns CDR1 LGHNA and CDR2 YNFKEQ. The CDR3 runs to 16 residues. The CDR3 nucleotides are TGTGCCAGCAGCCAAGATAGCGGGAGGCCCTCCTACGAGCAGTACTTC. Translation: CASSQDSGRPSYEQYF.

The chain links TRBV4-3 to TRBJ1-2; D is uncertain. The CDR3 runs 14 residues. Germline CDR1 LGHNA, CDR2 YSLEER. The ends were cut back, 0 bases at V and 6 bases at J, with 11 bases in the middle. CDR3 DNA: TGCGCCAGCAGCCAAGATCGCGTGGGCGATGGCTACACCTTC. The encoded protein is CASSQDRVGDGYTF.

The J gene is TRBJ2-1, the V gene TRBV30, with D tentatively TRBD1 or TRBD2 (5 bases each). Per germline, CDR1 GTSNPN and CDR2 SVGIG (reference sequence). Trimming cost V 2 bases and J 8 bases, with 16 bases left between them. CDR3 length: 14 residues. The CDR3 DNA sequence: TGTGCCTGGAGTCCCCATGGGGGTATCTATGAGCAGTTCTTC. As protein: CAWSPHGGIYEQFF.

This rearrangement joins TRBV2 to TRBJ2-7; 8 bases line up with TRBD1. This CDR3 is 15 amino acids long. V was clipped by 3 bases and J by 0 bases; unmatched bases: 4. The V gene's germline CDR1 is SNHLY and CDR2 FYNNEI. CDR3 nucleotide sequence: TGTGCCAGCAGTGACCAGGGGGCGCCCTCCTACGAGCAGTACTTC. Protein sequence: CASSDQGAPSYEQYF.

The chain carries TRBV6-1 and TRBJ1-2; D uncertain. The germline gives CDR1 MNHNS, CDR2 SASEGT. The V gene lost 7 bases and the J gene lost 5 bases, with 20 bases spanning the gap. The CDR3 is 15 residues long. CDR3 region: CASNAGQLLLYGYTF. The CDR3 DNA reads TGTGCCAGCAACGCGGGCCAGCTCCTTCTTTATGGCTACACCTTC.

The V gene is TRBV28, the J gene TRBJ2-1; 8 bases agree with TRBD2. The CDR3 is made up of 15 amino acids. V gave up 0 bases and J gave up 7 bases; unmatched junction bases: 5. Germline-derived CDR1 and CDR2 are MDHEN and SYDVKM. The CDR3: CASSLWREAGNEQFF. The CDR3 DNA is TGTGCCAGCAGTTTATGGCGGGAGGCCGGGAATGAGCAGTTCTTC.

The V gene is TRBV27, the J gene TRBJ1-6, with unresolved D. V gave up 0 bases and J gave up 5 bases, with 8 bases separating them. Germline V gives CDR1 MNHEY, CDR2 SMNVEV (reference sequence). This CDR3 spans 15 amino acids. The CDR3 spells CASSLSDGDNSPLHF. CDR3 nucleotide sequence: TGTGCCAGCAGTTTATCGGACGGGGATAATTCACCCCTCCACTTT.